The T cell receptor (beta chain) described here comes from a study of OX40 agonist ivuxolimab in advanced cancers. The data were produced by immunoSEQ multiplex PCR, yet TCRdb's version contains in-frame clones alone and is incomplete. The sample includes tens of thousands of clones, about 87% of them seen just once. This clonotype originated in an adult with an advanced solid tumor such as melanoma, head and neck, liver or kidney cancer. Sequencing used CD4+ or CD8+ T cells sorted from blood, obtained in a trial of the OX40 agonist ivuxolimab.

DNA of the CDR3: TGTGCCAGTAGTATCCCGGGACAGGGGTTTGAGGGCTACACCTTC. It is translated as CASSIPGQGFEGYTF. This chain joins TRBV19 and TRBJ1-2; 10 bases fit TRBD1. CDR1 and CDR2 from the germline V gene are LNHDA and SQIVND (reference sequence). The V segment lost 3 bases and the J segment 8 bases; nucleotides outside the gene matches: 9. This CDR3 region has 15 residues.